The sequence of this T cell receptor (beta chain) was determined in a study of molecular identifiers for immune sequencing clone quantification. TCRdb called the PCR reads again in MiXCR, with one record for every CDR3 protein. This repertoire shows 80,000 to 130,000 distinct CDR3 sequences, roughly 38% found once; its top ten account for 4% to 5%. Germline CDR1 KGHSH, CDR2 LQKENI. V was pared by 5 bases and J by 1 base, with 7 bases of the junction left unmatched. The CDR3 sequence is 15 residues long. The genes are TRBV18 and TRBJ1-1; 7 bases map to TRBD1. This receptor was obtained from a human donor in good health. Some libraries in this study had Jurkat cell RNA spiked in. Input material: naive CD8+ T cells from blood, with Jurkat cell RNA spiked in. Subset defined: FACS-sorted CD8+CD4-CCR7+CD45RA+ naive T cells. The DNA of the CDR3 is TGTGCCAGCTCAGATAGACAGGGACCGAACACTGAAGCTTTCTTT. The encoded protein is CASSDRQGPNTEAFF.